One sample yielded the 23 T cell receptor beta chains listed below, sequenced in a study of blood T cell repertoires in COVID-19. Clones were read by immunoSEQ multiplex PCR, and TCRdb kept only the in-frame ones, dropping some. The sample lists a few hundred thousand clones; about 87% were seen once. The sample consisted of peripheral blood. These receptors originate from a woman aged 45 to 65 who had recovered from COVID-19.

J is TRBJ1-5 and V is TRBV30; D is undetermined. V was cut by 0 bases and J by 4 bases, with 10 bases left in between. Germline CDR1 reads GTSNPN; CDR2 reads SVGIG (reference sequence). The CDR3 loop spans 14 amino acids. The CDR3 sequence is CAWSVTARNQPQHF. The CDR3 coding sequence is TGTGCCTGGAGTGTTACAGCCCGTAATCAGCCCCAGCATTTT.

The gene calls are TRBV9 and TRBJ2-2; maybe TRBD1 (5 bases). Germline lookup yields CDR1 SGDLS and CDR2 YYNGEE. V lost 0 bases, J lost 5 bases, and 11 bases lay in between. The CDR3 extends over 15 amino acids. The CDR3 DNA follows: TGTGCCAGCAGCGTAGATTGGGGCAGTACCGGGGAGCTGTTTTTT. Translation gives CASSVDWGSTGELFF.

The CDR3 bases are TGTGCCAGCAGCCGGGGACTAGAGGCCCTCCTAGAGCAGTACTTC. This encodes CASSRGLEALLEQYF. V is TRBV3-1 (or the pseudogene TRBV3-2) and J is TRBJ2-7; 8 nucleotides agree with TRBD2. Trimming at V came to 4 bases and at J to 7 bases, leaving 12 bases not matched to a gene. This CDR3 has 15 amino acids. Germline lookup yields CDR1 LGHDT and CDR2 YNNKEL (reference sequence).

The rearrangement links TRBV27 to TRBJ1-1; 8 nucleotides agree with TRBD1. Per germline, CDR1 MNHEY and CDR2 SMNVEV (reference sequence). V lost 6 bases to trimming and J lost 4 bases; unmatched junction nucleotides: 4. The CDR3 is 13 amino acids. The CDR3 loop reads CASRSTGATEAFF. The CDR3 nucleotides are TGTGCCAGCAGGTCGACAGGGGCCACTGAAGCTTTCTTT.

This clone has only a few counts. This chain joins TRBV30 and TRBJ1-1; perhaps TRBD1 as D (5 bases). The V end lost 4 bases, the J end lost 4 bases, and 16 bases lay between the germline ends. This CDR3 region has 14 residues. Germline CDR1 reads GTSNPN; CDR2 reads SVGIG (reference sequence). The CDR3 DNA reads TGTGCCTGGACCAGAGATGGGGCGTCCACTGAAGCTTTCTTT. Translated, it gives CAWTRDGASTEAFF.

Turning to this clone: Other DNA sequences in the same sample also yield this CDR3. V and J are TRBV20-1 and TRBJ1-1; tentative D call: TRBD1 (5 bases). CDR1 and CDR2 from the germline V gene are DFQATT and SNEGSKA (reference sequence). The CDR3 consists of 11 residues. V lost 6 bases and J lost 1, with 6 bases in between. The CDR3 loop is CSAGGNTEAFF. The DNA of the CDR3 is TGCAGTGCGGGGGGGAACACTGAAGCTTTCTTT.

V and J are TRBV18 and TRBJ1-1; the match to TRBD1 covers 8 bases. V was clipped by 3 bases and J by 3 bases; unmatched bases: 3. The CDR3 is 14 residues long. Germline-derived CDR1 and CDR2 are KGHSH and LQKENI. The CDR3 nucleotides read TGTGCCAGCTCACCCCAGGGGGCCGACACTGAAGCTTTCTTT. Translation: CASSPQGADTEAFF.

The J gene is TRBJ2-6, the V gene TRBV14; the D gene is possibly TRBD2 (6 bases). The V gene's germline CDR1 is SGHDN and CDR2 FVKESK. CDR3 size: 17 residues. V lost 3 bases and J lost 3, with 15 bases in between. In DNA, the CDR3 is TGTGCCAGCAGCCAGCGGACCGGGGGAGTTGGGGCCAACGTCCTGACTTTC. It translates to CASSQRTGGVGANVLTF.

V and J are TRBV7-8 and TRBJ2-3, with 9 positions matching TRBD2. V gave up 3 bases and J gave up 0 bases; unmatched junction bases: 4. This CDR3 is 16 amino acids long. Germline V lookup: CDR1 SGHVS, CDR2 FQNEAQ. The CDR3 reads CASSFYTSGSTDTQYF. The DNA of the CDR3 is TGTGCCAGCAGCTTCTACACTAGCGGGAGCACAGATACGCAGTATTTT.

The table lists this clone with a few counts. V and J are TRBV28 and TRBJ1-5, with unresolved D. Looked up from germline, CDR1 is MDHEN and CDR2 is SYDVKM. Trimming removed 2 bases from V and 5 bases from J, with 13 bases in between. There are 15 residues in the CDR3. The CDR3 is CASSLSGGSYQPQHF. DNA of the CDR3: TGTGCCAGCAGTTTAAGCGGAGGGTCCTATCAGCCCCAGCATTTT.

DNA of the CDR3: TGTGCCAGCAGCTTAGGGACAGCCGGGGAGCTGTTTTTT. It codes for CASSLGTAGELFF. The chain links TRBV7-9 to TRBJ2-2; maybe TRBD1 (6 bases). The V and J ends lost 1 base and 6 bases respectively, with 6 bases between them. Germline-derived CDR1 and CDR2 are SEHNR and FQNEAQ (reference sequence). The CDR3 totals 13 residues. Supplemented by reference TRBV7-9 and TRBJ2-2, the full variable domain reads DTGVSQNPRHKITKRGQNVTFRCDPISEHNRLYWYRQTLGQGPEFLTYFQNEAQLEKSRLLSDRFSAERPKGSFSTLEIQRTEQGDSAMYLCASSLGTAGELFFGEGSRLTVL.

The CDR3 sequence is CASSVASGHYEQYF. The CDR3 DNA reads TGTGCCAGCAGCGTGGCTAGCGGCCACTACGAGCAGTACTTC. The genes are TRBV9 and TRBJ2-7, with 7 bases fitting TRBD2. J lost 3 bases, V lost 2 bases, and 5 bases had no gene match. The CDR3 sequence is 14 residues long. The V gene's germline CDR1 is SGDLS and CDR2 YYNGEE.

This clone was picked up a small number of times. The rearrangement links TRBV9 to TRBJ1-6, with D possibly TRBD1 on 6 matching bases. V shed 1 base and J shed 7 bases, with 9 bases lying between them. The CDR3 runs 14 residues. CDR1 and CDR2 from the germline V gene are SGDLS and YYNGEE. The DNA of the CDR3 is TGTGCCAGCAGCGTACGGGGGGCGAATTCACCCCTCCACTTT. Its protein is CASSVRGANSPLHF.

This clone appeared once. The CDR3 sequence: CASSASGRTDTQYF. The CDR3 DNA reads TGTGCCAGCAGCGCAAGCGGGCGCACAGATACGCAGTATTTT. The V and J genes are TRBV9 and TRBJ2-3, with D possibly being TRBD2 (6 bases). CDR1 and CDR2 (germline): SGDLS, YYNGEE. The CDR3 has 14 residues. Trimming stripped 3 bases from V and 1 base from J, with 9 bases between.

The CDR3 reads CASSFLQGGLGEQYF. CDR3 DNA: TGTGCCAGCAGCTTCCTCCAGGGGGGTTTGGGCGAGCAGTACTTC. V is TRBV11-2 and J is TRBJ2-7; D possibly corresponds to TRBD1 (7 bases). CDR1 is SGHAT and CDR2 is FQNNGV in the germline V gene. The CDR3 spans 15 residues. The ends were cut back, 3 bases at V and 6 bases at J, with 18 bases in the middle.

The chain is built from TRBV18 and TRBJ1-2, with D possibly being TRBD1 (5 bases). The CDR3 is made up of 15 amino acids. The germline V gene encodes CDR1 KGHSH and CDR2 LQKENI. V lost 3 bases, J lost 8 bases, and 19 bases lay in between. CDR3: CASSPVVRQPGGYTF. The CDR3 region has the DNA TGTGCCAGCTCACCGGTGGTGCGACAGCCCGGGGGCTACACCTTC.

The gene calls are TRBV7-2 and TRBJ1-1; 7 positions match TRBD1. V gave up 3 bases and J gave up 4 bases; unmatched junction bases: 5. Germline V gene data show CDR1 as SGHTA and CDR2 as FQGNSA. The CDR3 covers 14 residues. CDR3 region: CASSLTGTSTEAFF. The CDR3 DNA is TGTGCCAGCAGCTTGACAGGGACCAGCACTGAAGCTTTCTTT.

The genes are TRBV6-2 or TRBV6-3 and TRBJ1-4, with 9 bases identical to TRBD1. Trimming cost V 0 bases and J 8 bases; bases outside gene matches: 1. CDR1 is MNHEY and CDR2 is SVGEGT in the germline V gene. The CDR3 consists of 14 residues. CDR3 sequence reads: CASSYSGTGEKLFF. The CDR3 region has the DNA TGTGCCAGCAGTTACTCGGGGACAGGGGAAAAACTGTTTTTT.

The genes are TRBV7-9 and TRBJ2-7, with D possibly being TRBD2 (6 bases). Trimming stripped 6 bases from V and 4 bases from J, with 16 bases between. The V gene's germline CDR1 is SEHNR and CDR2 FQNEAQ (reference sequence). This CDR3 spans 14 amino acids. CDR3 bases: TGTGCCAGCAGTTTCCGGGACTTCCCTTACGAGCAGTACTTC. This gives the protein CASSFRDFPYEQYF. Complete variable domain (other parts from reference TRBV7-9 and TRBJ2-7): DTGVSQNPRHKITKRGQNVTFRCDPISEHNRLYWYRQTLGQGPEFLTYFQNEAQLEKSRLLSDRFSAERPKGSFSTLEIQRTEQGDSAMYLCASSFRDFPYEQYFGPGTRLTVT.

The chain joins TRBV7-2 to TRBJ1-1; D perhaps matches TRBD1 (5 bases). The CDR3 has 15 amino acids. Germline V CDR1 and CDR2: SGHTA, FQGNSA. V was clipped by 3 bases and J by 3 bases, with 14 bases between them. This CDR3 reads CASSFLSWGDTEAFF. CDR3 bases: TGTGCCAGCAGCTTTCTTTCATGGGGGGACACTGAAGCTTTCTTT.

The chain combines TRBV20-1 with TRBJ2-3, with 11 nucleotides matching TRBD2. V was clipped by 6 bases and J by 14 bases; unmatched bases: 7. The CDR3 loop spans 11 amino acids. CDR1 is DFQATT, CDR2 SNEGSKA, per germline (reference sequence). Here the CDR3 reads CSARLAGPLYF. The DNA for the CDR3 is TGCAGTGCAAGACTAGCGGGGCCTCTGTATTTT.

This clone has just one count. The V gene is TRBV15, the J gene TRBJ2-6; maybe TRBD2 (5 bases). The germline CDR1 and CDR2 sequences are LNHNV and YYDKDF (reference sequence). The CDR3 runs to 17 residues. The ends were cut back, 1 base at V and 3 bases at J, with 13 bases in the middle. CDR3 region: CATSRARAPLGANVLTF. The CDR3 coding sequence is TGTGCCACCAGCAGAGCGAGGGCACCTCTTGGGGCCAACGTCCTGACTTTC.

This sequence joins TRBV19 and TRBJ2-4; TRBD2 aligns across 14 bases. The CDR3 extends over 17 amino acids. Germline V gene sequence: CDR1 LNHDA, CDR2 SQIVND (reference sequence). The junction had 9 bases not matched to a gene; V was cut back by 5 bases and J by 6 bases. Written as DNA, the CDR3 is TGTGCCAGTAGTTCGCGACTAGCGGGAGGGCGGTCAAACATTCAGTACTTC. Translating it yields CASSSRLAGGRSNIQYF.